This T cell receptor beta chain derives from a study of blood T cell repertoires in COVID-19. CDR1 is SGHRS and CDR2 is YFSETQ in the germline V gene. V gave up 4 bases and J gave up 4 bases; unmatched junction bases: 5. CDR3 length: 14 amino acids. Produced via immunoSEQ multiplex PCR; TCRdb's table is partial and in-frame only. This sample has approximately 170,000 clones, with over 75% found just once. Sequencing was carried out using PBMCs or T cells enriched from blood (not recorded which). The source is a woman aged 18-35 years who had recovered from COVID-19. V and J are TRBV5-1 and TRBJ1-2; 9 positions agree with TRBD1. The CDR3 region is CASSRDREVYGYTF. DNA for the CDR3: TGCGCCAGCAGCCGGGACAGGGAGGTCTATGGCTACACCTTC. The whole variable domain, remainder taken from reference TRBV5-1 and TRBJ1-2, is KAGVTQTPRYLIKTRGQQVTLSCSPISGHRSVSWYQQTPGQGLQFLFEYFSETQRNKGNFPGRFSGRQFSNSRSEMNVSTLELGDSALYLCASSRDREVYGYTFGSGTRLTVV.